Each of the 22 T cell receptor beta chains below was sequenced from the same sample in a study of metastatic and nonmetastatic thyroid tumors. TCRdb re-called clones via MiXCR from the PCR reads. Of about 38,000 clones in the sample, approximately 51% were seen once. Patients underwent thyroid surgery, and none had received any treatment before it. The sequencing input was tumor tissue. All receptors derive from a male donor with papillary thyroid cancer or a benign thyroid nodule (not recorded which). Some clones in this sample may be carry-over from other donors' samples.

The rearrangement links TRBV30 to TRBJ2-7; TRBD1 matches 9 bases. Germline V gene lookup returns CDR1 GTSNPN and CDR2 SVGIG (reference sequence). The CDR3 has 14 residues. V dropped 1 base and J dropped 1; count of bases not matched to a gene: 2. The CDR3 spells CAWSAGQGSYEQYF. The CDR3 nucleotides are TGTGCCTGGAGTGCGGGACAGGGTTCCTACGAGCAGTACTTC.

This clone has a handful of counts. The chain uses TRBV6-1 and TRBJ1-1, with D maybe TRBD1 (5 bases). Germline V gives CDR1 MNHNS, CDR2 SASEGT. Between the trimmed V and J ends, which lost 5 bases and 0 bases, there was a span of 10 bases. The CDR3 has 14 amino acids. The CDR3 sequence is CASSSGHLNTEAFF. The CDR3 region has the DNA TGTGCCAGCAGTTCCGGACACTTGAACACTGAAGCTTTCTTT.

The chain has TRBV20-1 and TRBJ2-5; D is ambiguous. The V end lost 3 bases, the J end lost 1 base, and 9 bases lay between the germline ends. The CDR3 extends over 13 amino acids. The germline V gene has CDR1 DFQATT and CDR2 SNEGSKA (reference sequence). The CDR3 is CSASQVVQETQYF. CDR3 nucleotides: TGCAGTGCTAGTCAGGTTGTCCAAGAGACCCAGTACTTC.

This sequence joins TRBV18 and TRBJ2-7, with 9 bases aligning to TRBD1. CDR3 size: 14 residues. Looked up from germline, CDR1 is KGHSH and CDR2 is LQKENI. V shed 8 bases and J 0 bases; nucleotides not matched to a gene: 5. The CDR3, as DNA: TGTGCCAGCGGGCCGGGACAGGGCTCCTACGAGCAGTACTTC. As protein: CASGPGQGSYEQYF.

This clone is large within its sample. This rearrangement joins TRBV7-9 to TRBJ1-1; no clear D gene. Trimming removed 4 bases at V and 0 bases at J, with 3 bases between. The CDR3 runs 12 residues. The germline gives CDR1 SEHNR, CDR2 FQNEAQ (reference sequence). The CDR3 nucleotides are TGTGCCAGCAGCTACCTGAACACTGAAGCTTTCTTT. This encodes CASSYLNTEAFF.

The V and J genes are TRBV7-2 and TRBJ2-2; possible D gene TRBD1, 5 bases. The V end lost 7 bases, the J end lost 5 bases, and 17 bases lay between the germline ends. Germline CDR1 reads SGHTA; CDR2 reads FQGNSA. This CDR3 has 15 amino acids. The CDR3 reads CASTQGGVITGELFF. The CDR3 region has the DNA TGTGCCAGCACCCAGGGTGGGGTGATAACCGGGGAGCTGTTTTTT.

This sequence joins TRBV30 and TRBJ1-1; D may be TRBD1 (5 bases). The CDR3 has 12 amino acids. The V and J ends lost 7 bases and 4 bases respectively, with 13 bases between them. Germline lookup yields CDR1 GTSNPN and CDR2 SVGIG (reference sequence). CDR3 region: CALGPTGTEAFF. In nucleotides, the CDR3 is TGTGCCTTGGGACCTACGGGCACTGAAGCTTTCTTT.

The J gene is TRBJ1-2, the V gene TRBV20-1; no firm D call. Trimming removed 4 bases from V and 5 bases from J, with 17 bases in between. The CDR3 is 14 residues long. Germline CDR1 and CDR2: DFQATT and SNEGSKA (reference sequence). CDR3 in DNA: TGCAGTGCTACCCACGAGGTAGGGAATTATGGCTACACCTTC. It is translated as CSATHEVGNYGYTF.

This clone occurred once. The gene calls are TRBV11-3 and TRBJ2-5; maybe TRBD2 (6 bases). The CDR3 spans 13 residues. The germline gives CDR1 SGHNT, CDR2 YENEEA. V was pared by 5 bases and J by 4 bases, with 11 bases between. The CDR3 bases are TGTGCCAGCAGCCACAAGGAGGGAGAGACCCAGTACTTC. This sequence encodes CASSHKEGETQYF.

This clone showed up just a few times. The rearrangement uses TRBV13 and TRBJ2-7; TRBD1 is a possible D gene (6 bases). The CDR3 has 14 residues. Between the trimmed V and J ends, which lost 3 bases and 5 bases, there was a span of 14 bases. The germline gives CDR1 PRHDT, CDR2 FYEKMQ (reference sequence). DNA for the CDR3: TGTGCCAGCAGCTTTGGGACACGTCGTGACGAGCAGTACTTC. Protein: CASSFGTRRDEQYF.

This clone was seen more than once but under ten times. V is TRBV7-2 and J is TRBJ2-7; D may be TRBD2 (5 bases). V was trimmed by 1 base and J by 5 bases, leaving 12 bases between them. CDR3 length equals 14 residues. CDR1 is SGHTA and CDR2 is FQGNSA in the germline V gene. The CDR3 nucleotides read TGTGCCAGCAGCTTAGGCCCGGGGTCGGACGAGCAGTACTTC. Translated, it gives CASSLGPGSDEQYF. Combining the CDR3 with reference TRBV7-2 and TRBJ2-7 gives the whole variable domain GAGVSQSPSNKVTEKGKDVELRCDPISGHTALYWYRQSLGQGLEFLIYFQGNSAPDKSGLPSDRFSAERTGGSVSTLTIQRTQQEDSAVYLCASSLGPGSDEQYFGPGTRLTVT.

This clone occurred a few times. V and J are TRBV2 and TRBJ2-7, with TRBD1 matching over 7 bases. There are 13 residues in the CDR3. The V gene end was trimmed by 7 bases and the J gene end by 6 bases; junction bases not matched to a gene: 9. Germline-derived CDR1 and CDR2 are SNHLY and FYNNEI. This chain's CDR3 is CASMAGGKGEQYF. DNA for the CDR3: TGTGCCAGCATGGCAGGGGGTAAGGGCGAGCAGTACTTC.

This chain uses TRBV5-1 with TRBJ1-1, with no clear D. The V gene's germline CDR1 is SGHRS and CDR2 YFSETQ. This CDR3 has 13 residues. V lost 4 bases and J lost 6, with 13 bases in between. The CDR3 nucleotides are TGCGCCAGCAGCCCCGGGTCTACGCCTGAAGCTTTCTTT. This encodes CASSPGSTPEAFF.

V usage is TRBV9 and J usage is TRBJ2-1; D perhaps matches TRBD2 (5 bases). V was trimmed by 1 base and J by 1 base, leaving 18 bases between them. This CDR3 has 18 amino acids. The germline V gene has CDR1 SGDLS and CDR2 YYNGEE. This CDR3 reads CASSVYGELDPSYNEQFF. The CDR3 DNA sequence: TGTGCCAGCAGCGTATATGGGGAACTAGACCCGTCCTACAATGAGCAGTTCTTC.

This clone was counted between two and nine times. J is TRBJ1-6 and V is TRBV18; unclear D gene. The CDR3 is made up of 15 amino acids. The germline V gene has CDR1 KGHSH and CDR2 LQKENI. V was pared by 3 bases and J by 0 bases, with 6 bases between. In DNA, the CDR3 is TGTGCCAGCTCACCTGACGTCTCCTATAATTCACCCCTCCACTTT. Amino acid sequence: CASSPDVSYNSPLHF.

The chain couples TRBV6-1 to TRBJ1-6; 7 bases match TRBD1. The CDR3 consists of 16 residues. V shed 5 bases and J 5 bases; nucleotides not matched to a gene: 9. Germline-derived CDR1 and CDR2 are MNHNS and SASEGT. The CDR3 DNA is TGTGCCAGCAGTCCTGTCGGGACAGCTCATAATTCACCCCTCCACTTT. It yields the protein CASSPVGTAHNSPLHF.

This chain joins TRBV7-2 and TRBJ2-7; TRBD2 aligns across 8 bases. There are 14 residues in the CDR3. The J segment lost 4 bases and the V segment lost 5 bases, leaving 7 bases of the junction unmatched. The germline CDR1 and CDR2 sequences are SGHTA and FQGNSA. CDR3 DNA sequence: TGTGCCAGCAGCCGACTAGCGCCCGATTACGAGCAGTACTTC. It specifies CASSRLAPDYEQYF.

The rearrangement joins TRBV19 to TRBJ2-7, with a tentative D call TRBD2 (6 bases). Trimming took 1 base from V and 3 from J, leaving 13 bases between them. The CDR3 is 15 residues long. The germline V gene encodes CDR1 LNHDA and CDR2 SQIVND (reference sequence). The CDR3 here is CASSIAARRDYEQYF. In nucleotides, the CDR3 is TGTGCCAGTAGTATAGCAGCCAGGAGGGACTACGAGCAGTACTTC.

The rearrangement joins TRBV20-1 to TRBJ1-1; 7 bases agree with TRBD1. The germline CDR1 and CDR2 sequences are DFQATT and SNEGSKA (reference sequence). The CDR3 sequence is 17 residues long. V was pared by 0 bases and J by 3 bases, with 13 bases of the junction left unmatched. The chain's CDR3 is CSARDLSRGKADTEAFF. In DNA, the CDR3 is TGCAGTGCTAGAGATCTTTCCAGGGGGAAAGCTGACACTGAAGCTTTCTTT.

The chain is built from TRBV27 and TRBJ1-1; TRBD1 agrees at 7 bases. The germline CDR1 and CDR2 sequences are MNHEY and SMNVEV (reference sequence). J lost 3 bases, V lost 2 bases, and 0 bases had no gene match. The CDR3 has 13 amino acids. The CDR3 coding sequence is TGTGCCAGCAGTTTAACAGGGGACACTGAAGCTTTCTTT. This translates into CASSLTGDTEAFF.

This chain links TRBV11-3 with TRBJ2-7; 11 nucleotides match TRBD2. V shed 5 bases and J 6 bases; nucleotides not matched to a gene: 3. Per the germline V gene, CDR1 is SGHNT and CDR2 is YENEEA. The CDR3 is made up of 13 amino acids. The CDR3: CASSPGLAGEQYF. CDR3 bases: TGTGCCAGCAGCCCAGGACTAGCGGGCGAGCAGTACTTC.

V is TRBV18 and J is TRBJ1-6, with a possible D match to TRBD1 (6 bases). Trimming removed 5 bases at V and 3 bases at J, with 14 bases between. The CDR3 is 16 amino acids. Germline values: CDR1 KGHSH, CDR2 LQKENI. As DNA, the CDR3 is TGTGCCAGCTCAAACGGACAGACATTCTATAATTCACCCCTCCACTTT. It codes for CASSNGQTFYNSPLHF.